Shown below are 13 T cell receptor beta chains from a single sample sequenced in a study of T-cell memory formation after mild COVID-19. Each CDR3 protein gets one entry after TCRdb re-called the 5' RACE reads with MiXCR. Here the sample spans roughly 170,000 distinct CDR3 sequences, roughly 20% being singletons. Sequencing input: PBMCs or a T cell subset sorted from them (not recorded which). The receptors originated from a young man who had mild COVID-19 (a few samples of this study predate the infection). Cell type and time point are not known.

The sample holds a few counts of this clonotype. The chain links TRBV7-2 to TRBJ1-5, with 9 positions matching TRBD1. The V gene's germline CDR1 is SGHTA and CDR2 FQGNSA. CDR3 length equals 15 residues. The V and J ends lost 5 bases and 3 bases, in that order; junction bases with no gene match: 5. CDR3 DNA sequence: TGTGCCAGCAGCCTACAGGGGGCAAACAATCAGCCCCAGCATTTT. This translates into CASSLQGANNQPQHF.

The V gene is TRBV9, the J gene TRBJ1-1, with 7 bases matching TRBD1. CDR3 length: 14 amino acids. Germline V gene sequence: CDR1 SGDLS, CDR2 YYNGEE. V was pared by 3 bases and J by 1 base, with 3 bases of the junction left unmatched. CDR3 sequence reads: CASSANRGNTEAFF. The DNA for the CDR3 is TGTGCCAGCAGCGCGAACAGGGGGAACACTGAAGCTTTCTTT. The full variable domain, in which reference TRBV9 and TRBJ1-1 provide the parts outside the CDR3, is DSGVTQTPKHLITATGQRVTLRCSPRSGDLSVYWYQQSLDQGLQFLIQYYNGEERAKGNILERFSAQQFPDLHSELNLSSLELGDSALYFCASSANRGNTEAFFGQGTRLTVV.

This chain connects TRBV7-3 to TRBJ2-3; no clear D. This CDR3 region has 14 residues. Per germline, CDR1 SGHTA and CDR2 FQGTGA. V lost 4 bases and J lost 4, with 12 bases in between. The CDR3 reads CASSSMTPPDTQYF. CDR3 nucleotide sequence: TGTGCCAGCAGCTCTATGACTCCGCCAGATACGCAGTATTTT.

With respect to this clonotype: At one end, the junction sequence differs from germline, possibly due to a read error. In nucleotides, the CDR3 is TGCGACAGCAGCTTGGGGTCATCGGGGAAATCTGCAGATACGCAGTATTTT. Amino acid sequence: CDSSLGSSGKSADTQYF. The V call is TRBV5-1, the J call TRBJ2-3, with D perhaps matching TRBD2 (5 bases). Germline V gene data show CDR1 as SGHRS and CDR2 as YFSETQ. The CDR3 length is 17 residues.

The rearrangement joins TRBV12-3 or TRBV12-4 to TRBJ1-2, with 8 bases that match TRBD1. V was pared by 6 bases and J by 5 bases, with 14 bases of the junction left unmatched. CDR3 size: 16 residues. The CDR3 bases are TGTGCCAGCAGACCTTCGAGCGGACAGGGCGGGTATGGCTACACCTTC. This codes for CASRPSSGQGGYGYTF.

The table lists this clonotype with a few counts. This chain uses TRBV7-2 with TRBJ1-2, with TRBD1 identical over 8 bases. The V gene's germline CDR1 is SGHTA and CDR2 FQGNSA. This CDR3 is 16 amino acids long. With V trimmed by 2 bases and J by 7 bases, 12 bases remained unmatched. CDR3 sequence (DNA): TGTGCCAGCAGCTTACGAGGACAGGGTCTAGCTGCTGGCTACACCTTC. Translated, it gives CASSLRGQGLAAGYTF.

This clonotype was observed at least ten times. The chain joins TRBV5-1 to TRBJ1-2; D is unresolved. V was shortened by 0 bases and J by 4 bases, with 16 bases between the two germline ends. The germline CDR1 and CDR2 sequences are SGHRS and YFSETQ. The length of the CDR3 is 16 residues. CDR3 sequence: CASSLVGIPGVYGYTF. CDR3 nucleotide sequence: TGCGCCAGCAGCTTGGTGGGGATCCCGGGCGTCTATGGCTACACCTTC.

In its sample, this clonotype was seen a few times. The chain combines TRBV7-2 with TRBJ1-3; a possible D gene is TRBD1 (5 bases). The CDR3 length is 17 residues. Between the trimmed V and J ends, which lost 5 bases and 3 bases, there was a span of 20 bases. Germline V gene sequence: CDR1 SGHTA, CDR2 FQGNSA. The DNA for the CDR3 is TGTGCCAGCAGCCGGGGGGGGACCCCATTTGGTGGAAACACCATATATTTT. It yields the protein CASSRGGTPFGGNTIYF. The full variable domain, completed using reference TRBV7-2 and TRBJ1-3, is GAGVSQSPSNKVTEKGKDVELRCDPISGHTALYWYRQSLGQGLEFLIYFQGNSAPDKSGLPSDRFSAERTGGSVSTLTIQRTQQEDSAVYLCASSRGGTPFGGNTIYFGEGSWLTVV.

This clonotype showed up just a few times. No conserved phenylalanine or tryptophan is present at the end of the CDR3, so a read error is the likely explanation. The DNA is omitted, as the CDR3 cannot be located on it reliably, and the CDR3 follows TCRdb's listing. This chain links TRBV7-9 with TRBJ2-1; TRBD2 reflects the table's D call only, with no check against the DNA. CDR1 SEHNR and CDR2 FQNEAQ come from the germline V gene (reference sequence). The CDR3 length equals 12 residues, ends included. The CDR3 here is CASSPTTSGAII.

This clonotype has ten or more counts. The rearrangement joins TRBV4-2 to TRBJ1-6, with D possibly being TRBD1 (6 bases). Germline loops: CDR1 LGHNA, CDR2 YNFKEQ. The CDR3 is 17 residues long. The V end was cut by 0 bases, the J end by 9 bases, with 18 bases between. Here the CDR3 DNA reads TGTGCCAGCAGCCAAGAGGCGCGTGGGCGAGGGGGTTCACCCCTCCACTTT. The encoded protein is CASSQEARGRGGSPLHF.

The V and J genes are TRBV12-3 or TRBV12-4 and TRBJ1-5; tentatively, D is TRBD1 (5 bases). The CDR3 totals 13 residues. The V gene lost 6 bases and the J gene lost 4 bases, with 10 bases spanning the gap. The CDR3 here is CASSYRRNQPQHF. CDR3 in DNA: TGTGCCAGCAGCTACAGGAGGAATCAGCCCCAGCATTTT.

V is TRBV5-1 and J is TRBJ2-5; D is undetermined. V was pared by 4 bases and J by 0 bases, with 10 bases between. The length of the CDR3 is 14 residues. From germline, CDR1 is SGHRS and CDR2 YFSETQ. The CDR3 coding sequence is TGCGCCAGCAGCCCTGCCAATAACCAAGAGACCCAGTACTTC. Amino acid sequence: CASSPANNQETQYF. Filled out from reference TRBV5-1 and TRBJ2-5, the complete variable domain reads KAGVTQTPRYLIKTRGQQVTLSCSPISGHRSVSWYQQTPGQGLQFLFEYFSETQRNKGNFPGRFSGRQFSNSRSEMNVSTLELGDSALYLCASSPANNQETQYFGPGTRLLVL.

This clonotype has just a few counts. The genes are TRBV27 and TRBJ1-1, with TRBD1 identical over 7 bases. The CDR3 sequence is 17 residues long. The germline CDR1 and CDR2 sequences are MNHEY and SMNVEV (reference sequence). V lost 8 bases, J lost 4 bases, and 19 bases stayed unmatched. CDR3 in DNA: TGTGCCAGCTTCACAGCAGGGGGTTTCGGGGGCGCCACTGAAGCTTTCTTT. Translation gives CASFTAGGFGGATEAFF.